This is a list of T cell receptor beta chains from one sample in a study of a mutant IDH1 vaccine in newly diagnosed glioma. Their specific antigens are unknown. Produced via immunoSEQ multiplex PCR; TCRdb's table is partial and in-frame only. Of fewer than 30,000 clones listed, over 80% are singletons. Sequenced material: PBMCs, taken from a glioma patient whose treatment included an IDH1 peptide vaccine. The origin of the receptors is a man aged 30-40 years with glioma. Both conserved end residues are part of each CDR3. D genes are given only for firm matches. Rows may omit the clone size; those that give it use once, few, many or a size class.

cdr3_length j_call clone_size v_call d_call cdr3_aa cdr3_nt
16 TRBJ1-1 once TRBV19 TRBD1 CASSDRGRGPNTEAFF TGTGCCAGTAGTGACCGCGGAAGGGGGCCGAACACTGAAGCTTTCTTT
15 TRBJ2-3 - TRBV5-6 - CASSLVGESTDTQYF TGTGCCAGCAGCTTAGTGGGAGAGTCAACAGATACGCAGTATTTT
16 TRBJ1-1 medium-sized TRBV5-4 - CASSAGSGGPFTEAFF TGTGCCAGCAGCGCGGGGTCCGGTGGCCCGTTCACTGAAGCTTTCTTT
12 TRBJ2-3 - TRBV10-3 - CAIAQNTDTQYF TGTGCCATCGCTCAGAACACAGATACGCAGTATTTT
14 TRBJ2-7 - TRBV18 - CASSPRDGTYEQYF TGTGCCAGCTCACCAAGGGACGGAACCTACGAGCAGTACTTC
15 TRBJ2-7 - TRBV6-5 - CASSYSIVSGAEQYF TGTGCCAGCAGTTACTCGATAGTTTCAGGGGCCGAGCAGTACTTC
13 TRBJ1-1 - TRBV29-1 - CSASRSSGTEAFF TGCAGCGCCTCCCGGTCAAGCGGGACTGAAGCTTTCTTT
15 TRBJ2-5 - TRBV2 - CASSRLVTVQETQYF TGTGCCAGCAGTAGGCTAGTCACGGTCCAAGAGACCCAGTACTTC
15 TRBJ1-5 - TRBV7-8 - CASSPNQGPSGPQHF TGTGCCAGCAGCCCCAACCAGGGCCCAAGTGGGCCCCAGCATTTT
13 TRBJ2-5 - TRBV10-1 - CASSMTVQETQYF TGCGCCAGCAGTATGACAGTCCAAGAGACCCAGTACTTC
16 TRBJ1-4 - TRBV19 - CASSIERQWGNEKLFF TGTGCCAGTAGTATAGAACGGCAGTGGGGGAATGAAAAACTGTTTTTT
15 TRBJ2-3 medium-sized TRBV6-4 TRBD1 CASSEQGGGTDTQYF TGTGCCAGCAGCGAACAGGGGGGTGGCACAGATACGCAGTATTTT
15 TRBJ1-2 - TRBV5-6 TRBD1 CASSSSGGQYYGYTF TGTGCCAGCAGCTCGTCAGGGGGCCAGTACTATGGCTACACCTTC
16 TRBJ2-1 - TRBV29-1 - CSVEDPGPPRGDEQFF TGCAGCGTAGAAGATCCGGGCCCTCCCCGGGGAGATGAGCAGTTCTTC
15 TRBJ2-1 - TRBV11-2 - CASTIIENSYNEQFF TGTGCCAGCACCATAATAGAGAACTCCTACAATGAGCAGTTCTTC
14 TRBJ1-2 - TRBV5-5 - CASSQALVEVGYTF TGTGCCAGCAGCCAAGCCCTCGTTGAGGTTGGCTACACCTTC
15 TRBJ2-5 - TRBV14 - CASSQVVGRPETQYF TGTGCCAGCAGCCAAGTGGTAGGCAGACCAGAGACCCAGTACTTC
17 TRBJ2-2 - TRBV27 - CASAFSLEAVNTGELFF TGTGCCAGCGCTTTCTCCCTGGAGGCAGTTAACACCGGGGAGCTGTTTTTT
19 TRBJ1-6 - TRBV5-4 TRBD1 CASSRDRGPLSSYNSPLHF TGTGCCAGCAGCCGGGACAGGGGCCCTTTGAGCTCCTATAATTCACCCCTCCACTTT
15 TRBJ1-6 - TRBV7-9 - CASSLEDRRNSPLHF TGTGCCAGCAGCTTAGAGGACAGAAGGAATTCACCCCTCCACTTT
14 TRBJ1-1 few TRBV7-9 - CASSTTVAGTEAFF TGTGCCAGCAGCACGACAGTAGCGGGCACTGAAGCTTTCTTT
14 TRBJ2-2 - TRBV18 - CASSPSGNTGELFF TGTGCCAGCTCACCATCCGGGAACACCGGGGAGCTGTTTTTT
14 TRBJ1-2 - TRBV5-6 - CASSLVGQNYGYTF TGTGCCAGCAGCTTAGTCGGACAGAACTATGGCTACACCTTC
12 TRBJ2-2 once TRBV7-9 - CASSPNGGELFF TGTGCCAGCAGCCCGAATGGCGGGGAGCTGTTTTTT
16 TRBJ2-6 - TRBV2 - CATARGAQGGANVLTF TGTGCCACCGCCCGGGGGGCGCAAGGTGGGGCCAACGTCCTGACTTTC
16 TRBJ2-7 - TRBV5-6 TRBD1 CASSFFTTGGFYEQYF TGTGCCAGCAGCTTTTTTACGACAGGGGGTTTTTACGAGCAGTACTTC
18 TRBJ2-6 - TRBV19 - CASSIDGRPPSGANVLTF TGTGCCAGTAGTATAGACGGCAGGCCTCCCTCTGGGGCCAACGTCCTGACTTTC
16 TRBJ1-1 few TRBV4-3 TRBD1 CASSQDPGQANTEAFF TGCGCCAGCAGCCAAGACCCGGGACAGGCGAACACTGAAGCTTTCTTT
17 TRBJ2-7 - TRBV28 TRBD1 CASSLSRTGRHRYEQYF TGTGCCAGCAGTTTATCCCGGACAGGGCGGCACCGCTACGAGCAGTACTTC
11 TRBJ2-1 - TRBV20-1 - CSASRATEQFF TGCAGTGCTAGTAGGGCTACTGAGCAGTTCTTC
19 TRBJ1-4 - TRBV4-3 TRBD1 CASSPRSDRGSTTNEKLFF TGCGCCAGCAGCCCGAGGTCCGACAGGGGCTCGACAACTAATGAAAAACTGTTTTTT
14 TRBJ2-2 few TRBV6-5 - CASSYSTTAGELFF TGTGCCAGCAGTTATTCGACTACTGCCGGGGAGCTGTTTTTT
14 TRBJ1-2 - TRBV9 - CASSEERIPYGYTF TGTGCCAGCAGCGAGGAGAGGATTCCCTATGGCTACACCTTC
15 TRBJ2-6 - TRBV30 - CAWSGDLSGANVLTF TGTGCCTGGAGTGGAGACCTCTCTGGGGCCAACGTCCTGACTTTC
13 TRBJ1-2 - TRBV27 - CASSFRQNYGYTF TGTGCCAGCAGTTTTCGGCAGAACTATGGCTACACCTTC
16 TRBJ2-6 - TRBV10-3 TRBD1 CAIRSETGTGANVLTF TGTGCCATCAGGTCCGAGACAGGGACTGGGGCCAACGTCCTGACTTTC
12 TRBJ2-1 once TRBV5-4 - CASSPSYNEQFF TGTGCCAGCAGCCCCTCCTACAATGAGCAGTTCTTC
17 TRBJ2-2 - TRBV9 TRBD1 CASSPRRQGPNTGELFF TGTGCCAGCAGCCCCCGAAGACAGGGTCCGAACACCGGGGAGCTGTTTTTT
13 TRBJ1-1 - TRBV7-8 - CASSFRPESEAFF TGTGCCAGCAGTTTCCGCCCGGAATCTGAAGCTTTCTTT
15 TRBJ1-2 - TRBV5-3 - CARSLHLTYSYGYTF TGTGCCAGAAGCTTGCACCTGACCTACTCCTATGGCTACACCTTC
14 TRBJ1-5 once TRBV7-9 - CASRQGGACQPQHF TGTGCCAGCAGGCAGGGAGGGGCTTGTCAGCCCCAGCATTTT
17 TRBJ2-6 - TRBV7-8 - CVSSFRRGLSGANVLTF TGTGTCAGCAGCTTCCGACGCGGACTCTCTGGGGCCAACGTCCTGACTTTC
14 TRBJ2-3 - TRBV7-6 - CASSLASLGDTQYF TGTGCCAGCAGCTTGGCTAGCCTGGGAGATACGCAGTATTTT
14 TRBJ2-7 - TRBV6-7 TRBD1 CASRPTGDSYEQYF TGTGCCAGTCGACCTACAGGGGACTCCTACGAGCAGTACTTC
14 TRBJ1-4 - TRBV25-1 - CASKRGSSNEKLFF TGTGCCAGCAAGCGGGGGAGTTCTAATGAAAAACTGTTTTTT
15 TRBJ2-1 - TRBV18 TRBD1 CASSPRQGVLNEQFF TGTGCCAGCTCACCAAGACAGGGTGTGCTCAATGAGCAGTTCTTC
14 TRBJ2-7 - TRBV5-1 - CASSLAGNLYEQYF TGCGCCAGCAGCTTGGCAGGGAACCTATACGAGCAGTACTTC
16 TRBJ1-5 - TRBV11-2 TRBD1 CASSYRDRGFSQPQHF TGTGCCAGCAGCTACCGGGACAGGGGGTTTTCTCAGCCCCAGCATTTT
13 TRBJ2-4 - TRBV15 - CATSASRGNIQYF TGTGCCACCAGCGCGTCCAGGGGAAACATTCAGTACTTC
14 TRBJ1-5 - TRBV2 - CASNGRYSNQPQHF TGTGCCAGCAATGGTCGGTACAGCAATCAGCCCCAGCATTTT
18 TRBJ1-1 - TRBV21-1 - CASSPRQFPPPMNTEAFF TGTGCCAGCAGTCCAAGGCAGTTCCCCCCCCCGATGAACACTGAAGCTTTCTTT
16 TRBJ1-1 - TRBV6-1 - CASSEMRQRLNTEAFF TGTGCCAGCAGTGAAATGAGACAGAGGTTGAACACTGAAGCTTTCTTT
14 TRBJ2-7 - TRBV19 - CASSMVGTSYEQYF TGTGCCAGTAGTATGGTGGGGACAAGTTACGAGCAGTACTTC
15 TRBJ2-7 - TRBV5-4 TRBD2 CASSTASGGSYEQYF TGTGCCAGCAGCACAGCTAGCGGAGGCTCCTACGAGCAGTACTTC
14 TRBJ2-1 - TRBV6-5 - CASRRQGGSNEQFF TGTGCCAGCAGACGACAGGGAGGCAGCAATGAGCAGTTCTTC